This TCR beta chain was found in a study of cytotoxic CD8 clonotypes in ibrutinib-treated CLL. Study-level information: Recorded responses included approximately 25 partial and 2 complete; following median roughly 68 months, approximately 15 stayed remitted and about 12 progressed. General study findings and limits: Sampling times (in sustained-remission versus progressing patients) were not the same. Baseline levels were approached again at progression, after clonality had risen at ibrutinib response.

This clone was picked up a small number of times. Antigen unknown. V shed 3 bases and J shed 7 bases, with 9 bases lying between them. Germline CDR1 is SGHAT and CDR2 is FQNNGV. The CDR3 extends over 12 amino acids. This table comes from immunoSEQ multiplex PCR, and its TCRdb copy is limited to in-frame clones, with some not included. Altogether tens of thousands of clones are present, approximately 67% being singletons, with the ten largest covering just over 50%. This material consisted of PBMCs, taken at disease progression, from a patient treated with ibrutinib. The chain couples TRBV11-2 to TRBJ1-2; D is possibly TRBD1 (6 bases). The TCR sequence derives from a human donor with chronic lymphocytic leukemia. In nucleotides, the CDR3 is TGTGCCAGCAGCTTCCAAGGGGGTGGCTACACCTTC. Translating it yields CASSFQGGGYTF.